This T cell receptor beta chain emerged from a study of human thymus T cells. Study-wide results and caveats: Related reports documented highly overlapping thymic repertoires among unrelated individuals.

This clone was counted a few times. The antigen remains undetermined. The trim removed 0 bases at V and 0 bases at J, leaving 0 bases unmatched. The CDR3 is 14 amino acids. Germline V gives CDR1 GTSNPN, CDR2 SVGIG (reference sequence). Thymus pieces cut out during corrective heart surgery were the tissue that was used. Clones were read by immunoSEQ multiplex PCR, and TCRdb kept only the in-frame ones, dropping some. The repertoire holds some 130,000 clones, with around 94% as singletons. The source of this sequence is a boy in the first two years of life with a congenital heart defect but otherwise immunologically healthy. The genes are TRBV30 and TRBJ1-1, with TRBD1 identical over 8 bases. The sample consisted of thymus tissue. CDR3 bases: TGTGCCTGGAGTGTACAGGGGGTGAACACTGAAGCTTTCTTT. As protein: CAWSVQGVNTEAFF. The entire variable domain, with the rest obtained from reference TRBV30 and TRBJ1-1, is as follows: SQTIHQWPATLVQPVGSPLSLECTVEGTSNPNLYWYRQAAGRGLQLLFYSVGIGQISSEVPQNLSASRPQDRQFILSSKKLLLSDSGFYLCAWSVQGVNTEAFFGQGTRLTVV.